The text below deals with one TCR beta chain. Its specificity is unknown. Primers: 60 Vbeta forward and 13 Jbeta reverse. Repertoires were generated with immunoSEQ multiplex PCR, while TCRdb's copy carries only in-frame clones and drops some. Of some 130,000 clones detected, approximately 8.9% appear once; the ten largest clones hold around 7%. The sample is drawn from a study of cytomegalovirus exposure and HLA in healthy donors. Study results and limitations: Across HLA loci, a later analysis found differing TCR association rates, with DRB1 most and HLA-C fewest.

The V gene lost 0 bases and the J gene lost 1 base, with 10 bases spanning the gap. The germline CDR1 and CDR2 sequences are SGHNT and YYREEE (reference sequence). The CDR3 is made up of 16 amino acids. This receptor was obtained from a woman aged 40 to 55 in good health and CMV-seropositive. Sequences were obtained from PBMCs. V gene TRBV5-4 combines with J gene TRBJ1-4, with D unclear. DNA for the CDR3: TGTGCCAGCAGCTTGGGGGCCGGTGGAACTAATGAAAAACTGTTTTTT. Protein sequence: CASSLGAGGTNEKLFF.